A single sample is the source of the 10 T cell receptor beta chains below, sequenced in a study of CD8+CD57+ T cells in acquired aplastic anemia (dated by TCRdb to the late 2010s). Sequencing was performed on an Illumina HiSeq 2000. TCR beta VDJ combination and CDR3 sequence profiling used genomic DNA as the template. The public reads were run again by TCRdb, first through fastp at Q25 and then through MiXCR, and only productive beta chains were kept. All rows with the same CDR3 protein become a single entry with the most common DNA and genes. The sample table shows 150,000 to 200,000 distinct CDR3 sequences, and about three fifths are seen once. Together, the top ten hold about 50% of the sample. The sample comprised sorted CD4+, CD8+, or CD8+CD57+ T cells (not recorded which) from PBMCs. These receptor sequences come from a human donor in good health.

This clonotype has just one count. CDR3 sequence: CASSSGSANTEAFF. In nucleotides, the CDR3 is TGCGCCAGCAGCTCGGGTTCTGCGAACACTGAAGCTTTCTTT. The J gene is TRBJ1-1, the V gene TRBV5-1; no clear D gene. Trimming cost V 3 bases and J 1 base, with 10 bases left between them. The CDR3 sequence is 14 residues long. Germline values: CDR1 SGHRS, CDR2 YFSETQ.

Only a few counts were recorded for this clonotype. The rearrangement joins TRBV7-9 to TRBJ2-1; 8 nucleotides align to TRBD2. This CDR3 has 15 residues. V lost 2 bases to trimming and J lost 4 bases; unmatched junction nucleotides: 4. Germline V lookup: CDR1 SEHNR, CDR2 FQNEAQ (reference sequence). CDR3 region: CASSLRVAGYNEQFF. Written as DNA, the CDR3 is TGTGCCAGCAGCTTACGGGTAGCGGGGTACAATGAGCAGTTCTTC.

The J gene is TRBJ1-1, the V gene TRBV15; D possibly corresponds to TRBD1 (5 bases). Trimming left V 1 base short and J 3 bases short, with 18 bases between. The germline V gene has CDR1 LNHNV and CDR2 YYDKDF (reference sequence). The CDR3 runs to 17 residues. This chain's CDR3 is CATSRGGMEGRHTEAFF. CDR3 DNA sequence: TGTGCCACCAGCAGAGGTGGGATGGAGGGGCGGCACACTGAAGCTTTCTTT.

J is TRBJ2-3 and V is TRBV9; unclear D gene. Germline V gives CDR1 SGDLS, CDR2 YYNGEE. V was trimmed by 1 base and J by 0 bases, leaving 12 bases between them. The CDR3 runs 16 residues. The DNA for the CDR3 is TGTGCCAGCAGCGTACCCTCGGGCAGTAGCACAGATACGCAGTATTTT. Its translation: CASSVPSGSSTDTQYF.

The rearrangement links TRBV25-1 to TRBJ2-1; 13 bases fit TRBD2. After removal of 1 base from V and 7 bases from J, the junction contained 7 bases not matched to a gene. The CDR3 consists of 17 residues. Per germline, CDR1 MGHDK and CDR2 SYGVNS. CDR3: CASSEFTSGRDKNEQFF. DNA of the CDR3: TGTGCCAGCAGTGAATTCACTAGCGGGAGGGATAAAAATGAGCAGTTCTTC.

This clonotype showed up just a few times. This rearrangement joins TRBV20-1 to TRBJ2-1; a possible D gene is TRBD1 (5 bases). The CDR3 covers 13 residues. The germline V gene has CDR1 DFQATT and CDR2 SNEGSKA (reference sequence). The ends were cut back, 1 base at V and 6 bases at J, with 10 bases in the middle. The CDR3 DNA reads as TGCAGTGCTAGAGTAGGGGCCACCAATGAGCAGTTCTTC. It translates to CSARVGATNEQFF.

This clonotype was seen a handful of times. Germline and junction disagree at one end, which may indicate a read error. The chain has TRBV24-1 and TRBJ1-5; D is unresolved. The CDR3 totals 18 residues. Germline V gene sequence: CDR1 KGHDR, CDR2 SFDVKD. The CDR3 loop reads CATSDRIGLAGVNEPQHF. CDR3 bases: TGTGCCACCAGTGACCGAATCGGACTAGCGGGAGTCAATGAGCCCCAGCATTTT.

The sample holds many counts of this clonotype. V and J are TRBV4-1 and TRBJ2-5, with 7 bases matching TRBD2. CDR1 is MGHRA, CDR2 YSYEKL, per germline. V lost 3 bases and J lost 4; bases outside the gene matches: 14. This CDR3 is built from 17 residues. For the CDR3, the DNA is TGCGCCAGCAGCCAGTCGGGTCTTGGACTAGTGGGAGAGACCCAGTACTTC. It is translated as CASSQSGLGLVGETQYF.

This clonotype was recorded a few times. The J gene is TRBJ2-2, the V gene TRBV20-1, with 8 positions matching TRBD1. CDR3 length equals 16 residues. From germline, CDR1 is DFQATT and CDR2 SNEGSKA (reference sequence). V dropped 0 bases and J dropped 3; count of bases not matched to a gene: 6. The CDR3 spells CSARDQETGDTGELFF. As DNA, the CDR3 is TGCAGTGCTAGAGACCAGGAGACAGGGGACACCGGGGAGCTGTTTTTT.

This CDR3 reads CSVDSVREAFF. In nucleotides, the CDR3 is TGCAGCGTTGATTCCGTTCGGGAAGCTTTCTTT. The gene calls are TRBV29-1 and TRBJ1-1, with D unresolved. The CDR3 is made up of 11 amino acids. Germline V gene sequence: CDR1 SQVTM, CDR2 ANQGSEA. Trimming shortened V by 3 bases and J by 8 bases, and 10 bases separated the two germline ends.